These 24 T cell receptor beta chains were sequenced from one sample in a study of T-cell reconstitution after alpha-beta-depleted transplantation in children. A library of TCRbeta sequences, prepared with unique molecular identifiers, was generated. Each CDR3 protein is one row after TCRdb ran MiXCR on the PCR reads. The table shows a few hundred thousand distinct CDR3 sequences, with about a tenth occurring only once. Source: PBMCs from the stem cell graft donor, taken from the stem cell graft. Source of these receptors: a human donor who donated a stem cell graft to a child with acute lymphoblastic leukemia.

This clonotype was picked up many times. The chain links TRBV20-1 to TRBJ1-5; D gene unclear. Trimming took 4 bases from V and 3 from J, leaving 10 bases between them. The germline V gene has CDR1 DFQATT and CDR2 SNEGSKA (reference sequence). This CDR3 spans 13 amino acids. This CDR3 is CSAIRVINQPQHF. CDR3 DNA sequence: TGCAGTGCTATAAGGGTTATCAATCAGCCCCAGCATTTT.

This clonotype was seen only a few times. The gene calls are TRBV6-5 and TRBJ1-1; D is perhaps TRBD1 (6 bases). Germline V gene sequence: CDR1 MNHEY, CDR2 SVGAGI. The CDR3 covers 12 residues. Trimming removed 5 bases at V and 7 bases at J, with 11 bases between. Here the CDR3 reads CASSTGLGEAFF. CDR3 nucleotide sequence: TGTGCCAGCAGTACAGGGCTGGGTGAAGCTTTCTTT.

V is TRBV19 and J is TRBJ2-1; TRBD2 matches at 7 bases. This CDR3 is built from 15 residues. J lost 1 base, V lost 1 base, and 1 base had no gene match. CDR1 and CDR2 from the germline V gene are LNHDA and SQIVND (reference sequence). As DNA, the CDR3 is TGTGCCAGTAGTATAGTAGCGGGTTCCTACAATGAGCAGTTCTTC. This translates into CASSIVAGSYNEQFF.

A few counts support this clonotype. This rearrangement joins TRBV2 to TRBJ2-2; D is unclear. The length of the CDR3 is 15 residues. With 2 bases removed from V and 0 bases from J, the gap between germline ends came to 7 bases. CDR1 and CDR2 from the germline V gene are SNHLY and FYNNEI. The CDR3 region is CASSEHSANTGELFF. The CDR3 nucleotides are TGTGCCAGCAGTGAACACAGCGCGAACACCGGGGAGCTGTTTTTT.

This clonotype has at least ten counts. The chain couples TRBV7-6 to TRBJ2-7, with 7 bases that match TRBD2. This CDR3 is 15 amino acids long. V lost 3 bases to trimming and J lost 3 bases; unmatched junction nucleotides: 8. CDR1 and CDR2 from the germline V gene are SGHVS and FNYEAQ. The CDR3 sequence: CASSLSTSLGYEQYF. The CDR3 coding sequence is TGTGCCAGCAGCTTGTCGACTAGCTTGGGCTACGAGCAGTACTTC.

This clonotype appeared many times. Here the CDR3 DNA reads TGTGCCATCAGTTACTCGGGACAGGGGTACGACGAGCAGTACTTC. It yields the protein CAISYSGQGYDEQYF. V is TRBV10-3 and J is TRBJ2-7, with 10 bases fitting TRBD1. Germline CDR1 ENHRY, CDR2 SYGVKD. The trim removed 5 bases at V and 5 bases at J, leaving 9 bases unmatched. CDR3 length: 15 residues.

The table lists this clonotype with a few counts. CDR3 in amino acids: CASSPLVIPGELFF. The CDR3 DNA follows: TGTGCCAGCAGTCCTTTAGTAATCCCCGGGGAGCTGTTTTTT. The rearrangement links TRBV12-3 or TRBV12-4 to TRBJ2-2; D remains unclear. CDR3 length: 14 residues. The V gene lost 5 bases and the J gene lost 6 bases, with 13 bases spanning the gap.

This clonotype was seen ten or more times. The J gene is TRBJ2-1, the V gene TRBV9; TRBD2 might be the D (5 bases). CDR3 size: 15 residues. V was shortened by 0 bases and J by 9 bases, with 16 bases between the two germline ends. Germline V gene data show CDR1 as SGDLS and CDR2 as YYNGEE. The DNA of the CDR3 is TGTGCCAGCAGCGTAGCGGGAAGCCTCCCCCTTGAGCAGTTCTTC. As protein: CASSVAGSLPLEQFF.

The chain links TRBV10-3 to TRBJ2-3, with 7 bases that match TRBD1. Germline-derived CDR1 and CDR2 are ENHRY and SYGVKD. The CDR3 sequence is 14 residues long. The V segment lost 9 bases and the J segment 2 bases; nucleotides outside the gene matches: 8. CDR3 residues: CAIAGTEPTDTQYF. For the CDR3, the DNA is TGTGCCATAGCCGGGACAGAGCCCACAGATACGCAGTATTTT.

This clonotype was observed at least ten times. The chain is built from TRBV29-1 and TRBJ1-4, with D possibly being TRBD1 (5 bases). V was clipped by 7 bases and J by 0 bases, with 12 bases between them. This CDR3 is 14 amino acids long. From germline, CDR1 is SQVTM and CDR2 ANQGSEA. CDR3: CSADLGATNEKLFF. The CDR3 DNA is TGCAGCGCTGACCTGGGGGCAACTAATGAAAAACTGTTTTTT.

The rearrangement uses TRBV14 and TRBJ2-4; unclear D gene. Germline values: CDR1 SGHDN, CDR2 FVKESK. The CDR3 totals 14 residues. Trimming took off 0 bases at V and 5 bases at J, with 8 bases between the two ends. In DNA form, the CDR3 reads TGTGCCAGCAGCCAAGATCGGATTCAAAACATTCAGTACTTC. It translates to CASSQDRIQNIQYF.

The V gene is TRBV18, the J gene TRBJ1-5, with D hard to call. Germline assignment: CDR1 KGHSH and CDR2 LQKENI. The CDR3 sequence is 15 residues long. V was pared by 1 base and J by 0 bases, with 7 bases between. This CDR3 is CASSPLADSNQPQHF. CDR3 in DNA: TGTGCCAGCTCACCACTGGCAGATAGCAATCAGCCCCAGCATTTT.

The table lists this clonotype with many counts. The chain links TRBV7-2 to TRBJ1-2; D might be TRBD1 (5 bases). The germline V gene encodes CDR1 SGHTA and CDR2 FQGNSA. CDR3 length: 15 amino acids. Trimming shortened V by 5 bases and J by 0 bases, and 13 bases separated the two germline ends. Written as DNA, the CDR3 is TGTGCCAGCAGCGAGCTGCTGGGGGCTAACTATGGCTACACCTTC. Protein product: CASSELLGANYGYTF.

V and J are TRBV6-1 and TRBJ1-2; D unclear. This CDR3 contains 15 residues. The germline V gene encodes CDR1 MNHNS and CDR2 SASEGT. Trimming removed 10 bases at V and 2 bases at J, with 20 bases between. The CDR3 nucleotides read TGTGCCACCCGCCCTTCGTCCCGAGAAAACTATGGCTACACCTTC. This encodes CATRPSSRENYGYTF.

The chain joins TRBV10-3 to TRBJ2-7; tentative D call: TRBD1 (6 bases). The CDR3 is 15 residues long. Trimming took off 11 bases at V and 1 base at J, with 21 bases between the two ends. Germline V gene data show CDR1 as ENHRY and CDR2 as SYGVKD. Written as DNA, the CDR3 is TGTGCCTCTTTGGCTGAGGCAGGGGTGTCCTACGAGCAGTACTTC. Translated, it gives CASLAEAGVSYEQYF.

This clonotype has more than one count but fewer than ten. V and J are TRBV10-3 and TRBJ1-2; perhaps TRBD1 as D (5 bases). Trimming stripped 7 bases from V and 3 bases from J, with 6 bases between. This CDR3 is 11 amino acids long. From germline, CDR1 is ENHRY and CDR2 SYGVKD. CDR3 in amino acids: CAITGDYGYTF. DNA for the CDR3: TGTGCCATCACGGGGGACTATGGCTACACCTTC.

This clonotype showed up just a few times. The gene calls are TRBV5-5 and TRBJ1-1; D unclear. The CDR3 contains 15 residues. Germline CDR1 and CDR2: SGHKS and YYEKEE (reference sequence). V lost 2 bases to trimming and J lost 4 bases, with 15 bases between them. CDR3 coding DNA: TGTGCCAGCAGCTTAACCCTTGATCGTGGCACTGAAGCTTTCTTT. Protein: CASSLTLDRGTEAFF.

This clonotype was observed a handful of times. The V and J genes are TRBV6-2 or TRBV6-3 and TRBJ2-7; possibly TRBD1 for D (6 bases). V shed 6 bases and J shed 4 bases, with 16 bases lying between them. The germline CDR1 and CDR2 sequences are MNHEY and SVGEGT. The CDR3 is 14 amino acids. The CDR3 loop reads CASSHGDRPYEQYF. The CDR3 region has the DNA TGTGCCAGCAGCCACGGAGACAGGCCATACGAGCAGTACTTC.

This clonotype was seen a few times. V gene TRBV12-3 or TRBV12-4 combines with J gene TRBJ2-7; D call uncertain. This CDR3 contains 13 residues. V was cut by 1 base and J by 9 bases, with 13 bases left in between. The chain's CDR3 is CASSLVARLAQYF. CDR3 nucleotides: TGTGCCAGCAGTTTAGTGGCCAGGTTGGCGCAGTACTTC.

This clonotype was detected ten times or more. This chain connects TRBV2 to TRBJ2-2; perhaps TRBD1 as D (5 bases). The CDR3 is made up of 14 amino acids. CDR1 is SNHLY and CDR2 is FYNNEI in the germline V gene. CDR3 in amino acids: CADRGSSNTGELFF. CDR3 in DNA: TGTGCTGATAGGGGAAGCTCGAACACCGGGGAGCTGTTTTTT.

The V and J genes are TRBV4-2 and TRBJ2-3, with 11 bases aligning to TRBD1. The ends lost 1 base at V and 5 bases at J; junction bases unmatched: 5. Per germline, CDR1 LGHNA and CDR2 YNFKEQ. The CDR3 is 16 residues long. In DNA form, the CDR3 reads TGTGCCAGCAGCCAAGGTCGGACAGGGGGCAGAGATACGCAGTATTTT. It translates to CASSQGRTGGRDTQYF.

This clonotype was counted at least ten times. The J gene is TRBJ2-5, the V gene TRBV7-2; 8 bases fit TRBD1. The ends lost 1 base at V and 7 bases at J; junction bases unmatched: 5. This CDR3 spans 14 amino acids. CDR1 and CDR2 (germline): SGHTA, FQGNSA. The CDR3, as DNA: TGTGCCAGCAGCTTAGGTGGGACAGGAGCGACCCAGTACTTC. Amino acid sequence: CASSLGGTGATQYF.

This clonotype has more than one count but fewer than ten. The V gene is TRBV7-6, the J gene TRBJ1-1; D might be TRBD1 (6 bases). The V end was cut by 4 bases, the J end by 1 base, with 16 bases between. CDR3 length: 16 amino acids. CDR1 is SGHVS, CDR2 FNYEAQ, per germline. CDR3 in DNA: TGTGCCAGCAGCTCCCCTGGTGGAGGGGGGAACACTGAAGCTTTCTTT. It is translated as CASSSPGGGGNTEAFF.

This clonotype was found a few times. The chain has TRBV12-3 or TRBV12-4 and TRBJ1-6; no reliable D call. The CDR3 totals 11 residues. Trimming shortened V by 3 bases and J by 10 bases, and 4 bases separated the two germline ends. In nucleotides, the CDR3 is TGTGCCAGCAGTTTTGGCTCACCCCTCCACTTT. It codes for CASSFGSPLHF.